Below, one T cell receptor (beta chain) is given with its context. Its specificity is unknown. Generated by immunoSEQ multiplex PCR, the TCRdb table keeps only in-frame clones and is missing some. This repertoire shows tens of thousands of clones, 75% to 95% found once; its top ten account for around 0.79%. This sample is drawn from a study of regulatory and conventional T cells in RAG deficiency. Findings and limits, study-wide: Omenn syndrome and CID/AS patients had approximately 100-fold fewer unique Treg TCR beta sequences, versus around 10-fold elsewhere. In Omenn syndrome, Treg and Tconv repertoires overlapped >75%. Omenn CD25-high CD127-low cells may be activated cells, not true Tregs.

Regulatory T cells were sorted from blood as CD4+ CD25-high CD127-low cells. Between the trimmed V and J ends, which lost 0 bases and 0 bases, there was a span of 13 bases. The CDR3 runs to 16 residues. Germline V gene data show CDR1 as SGDLS and CDR2 as YYNGEE. The same specimen was also included in a second study, on regulatory T cells. That work adds: Amplification used 52 TRBV primers and 13 TRBJ primers. Skewed V and J usage and few unique V-J pairs marked patient repertoires, most in Tregs.

The chain links TRBV9 to TRBJ2-7; D perhaps matches TRBD2 (7 bases). This TCR derives from a human donor in good health. The sequencing sample was made of Tregs sorted from blood. CDR3 DNA sequence: TGTGCCAGCAGCGTAGCTGGCGGGGGCCTCTCCTACGAGCAGTACTTC. Its protein is CASSVAGGGLSYEQYF.